These T cell receptor beta chains were read from a single sample in a study of blood T cell repertoires in COVID-19. Repertoires were generated with immunoSEQ multiplex PCR, while TCRdb's copy carries only in-frame clones and drops some. The repertoire includes about 300,000 clones, 86% of them detected once, and 4% to 5% sits in the top ten. The sequencing input was PBMCs or T cells enriched from blood (not recorded which). The receptor set was obtained from a man aged 25-45 years who had recovered from COVID-19. Each CDR3 is given with its conserved first and last residue. Each record gives: V gene, clone size, CDR3 length, D gene, J gene, CDR3 DNA, CDR3 protein. The D gene is left open where the match is weak. Size is omitted from some rows. Given values are once, few, many or a class for expanded clones.

>TRBV4-1|-|13|-|TRBJ2-7
TGCGCCAGCAGCCCGAGGGGGGGGTACGAGCAGTACTTC
CASSPRGGYEQYF
>TRBV15|-|19|TRBD1|TRBJ1-3
TGTGCCACCAGCAGAGATTTGAGACAGGGCTCTCTCTCTGGAAACACCATATATTTT
CATSRDLRQGSLSGNTIYF
>TRBV3-1/TRBV3-2|-|17|TRBD1|TRBJ1-1
TGTGCCAGCAGCCAAGACCCCCGGACAGGCATGAACACTGAAGCTTTCTTT
CASSQDPRTGMNTEAFF
>TRBV28|once|14|-|TRBJ1-2
TGTGCCAGCAGCCCGGGATCTCGTTTCTATGGCTACACCTTC
CASSPGSRFYGYTF
>TRBV5-1|-|13|-|TRBJ2-5
TGCGCCAGCAGCTTGGAGGGGGTAGAGACCCAGTACTTC
CASSLEGVETQYF
>TRBV4-1|-|18|-|TRBJ1-4
TGCGCCAGCAGCCAAGCATGGCAGGGTCCGTCAGTTGGGGAAAAACTGTTTTTT
CASSQAWQGPSVGEKLFF
>TRBV10-1|once|13|TRBD1|TRBJ1-1
TGCGCCAGCAGTGTAAGGACAGGCACTGAAGCTTTCTTT
CASSVRTGTEAFF
>TRBV7-2|-|14|-|TRBJ2-2
TGTGCCAGCAGCTTAAGCGGAAACACCGGGGAGCTGTTTTTT
CASSLSGNTGELFF
>TRBV7-9|once|14|-|TRBJ2-7
TGTGCCAGCAGCTGGCCGGGACACTCATACGAGCAGTACTTC
CASSWPGHSYEQYF
>TRBV19|-|15|TRBD1|TRBJ2-7
TGTGCCAGTAGTGCACAGTGGACAGGGAACTACGAGCAGTACTTC
CASSAQWTGNYEQYF
>TRBV9|-|18|TRBD2|TRBJ2-1
TGTGCCAGCAGCGTAGAGGGGATAGCGGGAGGTCCCTACAATGAGCAGTTCTTC
CASSVEGIAGGPYNEQFF
>TRBV29-1|-|14|-|TRBJ2-2
TGCAGCGTTGGGCCGGGACTGGTATTCGGGGAGCTGTTTTTT
CSVGPGLVFGELFF
>TRBV6-5|-|13|-|TRBJ2-5
TGTGCCAGCAGGGGAGCAGTCTCCGGGACCCAGTACTTC
CASRGAVSGTQYF
>TRBV24-1|-|12|-|TRBJ2-2
TGTGCCACCAGTGCCTCTTCCGGGGAGCTGTTTTTT
CATSASSGELFF
>TRBV2|-|13|TRBD1|TRBJ1-2
TGTGCCAGAGAAGAACAGGGGGTCAATGGCTACACCTTC
CAREEQGVNGYTF
>TRBV5-5|-|18|TRBD2|TRBJ2-1
TGTGCCAGCAGCTGGGGGACTAGCGGGCGGAGCTCCTACAATGAGCAGTTCTTC
CASSWGTSGRSSYNEQFF
>TRBV6-5|-|13|TRBD1|TRBJ1-5
TGTGCCAGCAGTTTGGGACAGGGGAAGCCCCAGCATTTT
CASSLGQGKPQHF
>TRBV7-9|-|16|TRBD2|TRBJ2-3
TGTGCCAGCAGCCCCACCTCGGCGGGAGCAGCAGATACGCAGTATTTT
CASSPTSAGAADTQYF
>TRBV28|-|16|TRBD1|TRBJ2-3
TGTGCCAGCGCGCCAGTGAGGGGGCCCGGCACAGATACGCAGTATTTT
CASAPVRGPGTDTQYF
>TRBV19|-|16|TRBD1|TRBJ1-6
TGTGCCAGTAGAGACCCAGGACAGGGTGGTAATTCACCCCTCCACTTT
CASRDPGQGGNSPLHF
>TRBV29-1|-|14|TRBD1|TRBJ1-1
TGCAGCGCATCACCGACAGGGGAAAGGACTGAAGCTTTCTTT
CSASPTGERTEAFF
>TRBV24-1|-|14|-|TRBJ1-5
TGTGCCACCAGTGATAGCGGGGCAAATCAGCCCCAGCATTTT
CATSDSGANQPQHF